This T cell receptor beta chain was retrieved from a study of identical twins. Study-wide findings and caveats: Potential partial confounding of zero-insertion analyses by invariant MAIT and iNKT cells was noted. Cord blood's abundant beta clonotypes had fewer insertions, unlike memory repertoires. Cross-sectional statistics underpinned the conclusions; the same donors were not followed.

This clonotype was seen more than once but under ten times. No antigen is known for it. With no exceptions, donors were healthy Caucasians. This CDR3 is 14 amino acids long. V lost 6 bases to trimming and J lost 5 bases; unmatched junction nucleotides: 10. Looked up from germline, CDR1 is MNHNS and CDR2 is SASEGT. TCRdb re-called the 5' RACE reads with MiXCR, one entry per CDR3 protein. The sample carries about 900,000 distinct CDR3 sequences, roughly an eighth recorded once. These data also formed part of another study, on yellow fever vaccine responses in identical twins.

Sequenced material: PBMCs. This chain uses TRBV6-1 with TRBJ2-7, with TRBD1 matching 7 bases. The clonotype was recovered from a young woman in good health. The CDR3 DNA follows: TGTGCCAGCAGCCACGACAGGGTTCGGAACGAGCAGTACTTC. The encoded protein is CASSHDRVRNEQYF.